This T cell receptor beta chain was sequenced for a study of HIV-infected patients and healthy controls (dated by TCRdb to about 2014). In its sample, this clonotype was seen a few times. The clone's antigen remains unknown. One base away there is no much larger clone; base qualities are not given. To prepare the library, 5' RACE was applied. Sequenced using an Illumina MiSeq. The public reads were reanalyzed by TCRdb: fastp trimming at Q25, MiXCR alignment, in-frame beta chains only. Here each entry gathers all rows of one CDR3 protein and keeps the most common genes and DNA. For this sample the table gives approximately 64,000 distinct CDR3 sequences, of which roughly a fifth were detected only once. More than 1.2% of the sample comes from the top ten. Trimmed from V: 6 bases; trimmed from J: 5 bases; junction bases lacking a gene match: 14. CDR1 and CDR2 were assigned from the germline V gene (reference sequence) as SGHKS and YYEKEE. The CDR3 has 16 amino acids, counting the end cysteine and phenylalanine. The read is trimmed to its CDR3 DNA, 48 bases read in frame from base 1.

The source of this sequence is a human donor in good health. The sequencing sample was made of CD4+ T cells from blood. Rearrangement joined TRBV5-5 to TRBJ2-1; 7 central bases correspond to TRBD1. The CDR3 region: CASTILLSDRDNEQFF. In nucleotide form, the sequence is TGTGCCAGCACCATTCTACTAAGCGACAGGGACAATGAGCAGTTCTTC.